This TCR beta chain was retrieved from a study of CD8 T cells in ankylosing spondylitis. The study, taken as a whole, reports: Certain motif variants had earlier been reported in reactive arthritis synovial fluid and blood.

TCRdb re-called the 5' RACE reads through MiXCR, storing one row per CDR3 protein. Here the sample spans fewer than 250,000 distinct CDR3 sequences, 32% being singletons. Germline CDR1 reads MNHEY; CDR2 reads SMNVEV (reference sequence). Trimming stripped 6 bases from V and 4 bases from J, with 17 bases between. The CDR3 loop spans 15 amino acids. Concerning this clonotype: What it binds is not known.

Sequences were obtained from blood, either unsorted or a sorted T cell fraction (not recorded which). The sequence was collected from a male donor with ankylosing spondylitis or in good health (not recorded which). This sequence joins TRBV27 and TRBJ2-3; D remains ambiguous. This CDR3 reads CASRTVLGLADTQYF. In DNA, the CDR3 is TGTGCCAGCAGAACAGTGTTAGGTTTAGCAGATACGCAGTATTTT.